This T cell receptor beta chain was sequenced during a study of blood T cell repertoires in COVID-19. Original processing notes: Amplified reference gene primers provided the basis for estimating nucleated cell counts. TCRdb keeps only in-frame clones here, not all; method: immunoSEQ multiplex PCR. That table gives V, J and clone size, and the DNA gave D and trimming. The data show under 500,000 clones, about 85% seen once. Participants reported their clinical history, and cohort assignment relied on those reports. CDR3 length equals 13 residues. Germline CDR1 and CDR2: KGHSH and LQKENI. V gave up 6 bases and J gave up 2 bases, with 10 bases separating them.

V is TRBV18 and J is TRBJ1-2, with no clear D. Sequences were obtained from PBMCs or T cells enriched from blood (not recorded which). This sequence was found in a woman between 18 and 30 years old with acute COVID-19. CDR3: CASSPGDNYGYTF. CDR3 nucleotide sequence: TGTGCCAGCTCTCCAGGAGACAACTATGGCTACACCTTC. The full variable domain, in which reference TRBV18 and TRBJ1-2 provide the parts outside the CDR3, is NAGVMQNPRHLVRRRGQEARLRCSPMKGHSHVYWYRQLPEEGLKFMVYLQKENIIDESGMPKERFSAEFPKEGPSILRIQQVVRGDSAAYFCASSPGDNYGYTFGSGTRLTVV.